The subject of this entry is one T cell receptor beta chain. The antigen is not known. The data stem from a study of post-analysis software for immune sequencing data. Looking at the study overall: Relapsing-remitting, secondary progressive and progressive-relapsing forms made up the multiple sclerosis disease courses. Broader study findings: Batch-matched samples strongly co-clustered by F measure. The study found TRBV5-6, TRBV5-1 and TRBV20-1 among five TRBV segments more frequent in patients than controls.

Researchers reported that TCR beta cDNA libraries carried unique molecular identifiers. Between about 1 and 10 million T cells gave rise to about 450,000 cDNA molecules. TCRdb reprocessed the PCR reads via MiXCR and lists one record per CDR3 protein. The data hold about 430,000 distinct CDR3 sequences, with 35% to 45% observed a single time. The germline V gene encodes CDR1 KGHDR and CDR2 SFDVKD. The V end was cut by 1 base, the J end by 5 bases, with 13 bases between. The CDR3 has 15 amino acids. Sequencing was done on a sample of blood. The chain combines TRBV24-1 with TRBJ2-5; D might be TRBD1 or TRBD2, each matching 5 bases. This TCR was recovered from a girl between 2 and 10 years old with multiple sclerosis. CDR3 sequence: CATSDFRQGRETQYF. Written as DNA, the CDR3 is TGTGCCACCAGTGATTTCCGGCAGGGACGGGAGACCCAGTACTTC.